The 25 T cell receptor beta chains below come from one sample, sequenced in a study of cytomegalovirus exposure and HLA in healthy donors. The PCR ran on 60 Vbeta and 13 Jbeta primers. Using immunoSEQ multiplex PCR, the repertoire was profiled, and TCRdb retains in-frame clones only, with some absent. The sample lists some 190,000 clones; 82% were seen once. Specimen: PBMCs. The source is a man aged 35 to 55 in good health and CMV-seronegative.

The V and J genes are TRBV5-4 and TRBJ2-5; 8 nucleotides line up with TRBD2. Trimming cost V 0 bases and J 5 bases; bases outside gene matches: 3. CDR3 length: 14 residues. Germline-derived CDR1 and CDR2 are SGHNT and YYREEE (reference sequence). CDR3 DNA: TGTGCCAGCAGCTTGGCGTCTAGCGGGGAGACCCAGTACTTC. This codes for CASSLASSGETQYF. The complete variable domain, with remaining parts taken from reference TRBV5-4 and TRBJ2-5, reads ETGVTQSPTHLIKTRGQQVTLRCSSQSGHNTVSWYQQALGQGPQFIFQYYREEENGRGNFPPRFSGLQFPNYSSELNVNALELDDSALYLCASSLASSGETQYFGPGTRLLVL.

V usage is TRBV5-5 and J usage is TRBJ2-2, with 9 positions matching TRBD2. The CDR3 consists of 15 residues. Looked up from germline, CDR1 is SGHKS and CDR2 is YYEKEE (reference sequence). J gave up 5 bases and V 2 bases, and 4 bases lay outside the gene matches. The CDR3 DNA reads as TGTGCCAGCAGCTTAGTCCTAGCGGGGACCGGGGAGCTGTTTTTT. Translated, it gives CASSLVLAGTGELFF.

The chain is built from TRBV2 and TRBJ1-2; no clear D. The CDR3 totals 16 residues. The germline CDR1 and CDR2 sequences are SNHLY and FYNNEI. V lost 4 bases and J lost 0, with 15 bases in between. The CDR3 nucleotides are TGTGCCAGCAGTGGCCGAGAGGTACGGTCTAACTATGGCTACACCTTC. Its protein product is CASSGREVRSNYGYTF.

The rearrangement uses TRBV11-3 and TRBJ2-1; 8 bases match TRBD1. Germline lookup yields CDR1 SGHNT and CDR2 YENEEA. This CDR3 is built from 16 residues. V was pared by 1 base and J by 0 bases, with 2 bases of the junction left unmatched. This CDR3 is CASSLVQGASYNEQFF. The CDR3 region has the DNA TGTGCCAGCAGCTTAGTTCAGGGGGCCTCCTACAATGAGCAGTTCTTC.

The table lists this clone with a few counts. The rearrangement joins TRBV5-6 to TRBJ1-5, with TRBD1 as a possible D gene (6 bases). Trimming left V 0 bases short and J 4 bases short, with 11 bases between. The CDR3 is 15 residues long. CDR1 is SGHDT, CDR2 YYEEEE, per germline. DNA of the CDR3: TGTGCCAGCAGCTTGGGCCGGGACACGAATCAGCCCCAGCATTTT. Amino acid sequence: CASSLGRDTNQPQHF. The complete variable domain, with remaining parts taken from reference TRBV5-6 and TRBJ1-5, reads DAGVTQSPTHLIKTRGQQVTLRCSPKSGHDTVSWYQQALGQGPQFIFQYYEEEERQRGNFPDRFSGHQFPNYSSELNVNALLLGDSALYLCASSLGRDTNQPQHFGDGTRLSIL.

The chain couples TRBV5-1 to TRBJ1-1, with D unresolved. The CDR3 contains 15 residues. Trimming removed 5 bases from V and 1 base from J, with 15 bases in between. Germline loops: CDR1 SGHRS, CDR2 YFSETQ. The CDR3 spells CASRLVLGQNTEAFF. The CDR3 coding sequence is TGCGCCAGCAGACTAGTACTTGGTCAGAACACTGAAGCTTTCTTT.

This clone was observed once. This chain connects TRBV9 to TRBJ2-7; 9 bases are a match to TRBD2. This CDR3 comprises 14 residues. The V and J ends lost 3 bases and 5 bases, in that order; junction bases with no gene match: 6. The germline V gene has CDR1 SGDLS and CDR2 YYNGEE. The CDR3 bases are TGTGCCAGCAGCGAAGGCGGGAGGGCGCACGAGCAGTACTTC. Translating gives CASSEGGRAHEQYF.

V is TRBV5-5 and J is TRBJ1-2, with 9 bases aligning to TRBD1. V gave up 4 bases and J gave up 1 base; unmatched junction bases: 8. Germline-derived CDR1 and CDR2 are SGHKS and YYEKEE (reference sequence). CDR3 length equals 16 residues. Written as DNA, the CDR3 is TGTGCCAGCAGCGCCGGGACAGGGAGTTTTAACTATGGCTACACCTTC. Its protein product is CASSAGTGSFNYGYTF.

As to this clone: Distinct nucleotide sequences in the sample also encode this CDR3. CDR3 in amino acids: CASSLGGTTGNTIYF. The CDR3 DNA is TGTGCCAGCAGCTTGGGGGGTACTACTGGAAACACCATATATTTT. The chain uses TRBV7-3 and TRBJ1-3, with D possibly being TRBD1 (5 bases). The CDR3 is 15 amino acids. V dropped 3 bases and J dropped 2 bases, with 11 bases sitting between them. Germline CDR1 is SGHTA and CDR2 is FQGTGA.

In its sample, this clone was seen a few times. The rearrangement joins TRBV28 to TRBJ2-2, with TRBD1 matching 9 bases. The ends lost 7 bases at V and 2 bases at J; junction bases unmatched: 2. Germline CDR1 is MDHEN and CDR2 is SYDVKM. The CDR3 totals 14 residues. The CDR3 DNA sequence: TGTGCCAGCACCACAGGGGGCAACACCGGGGAGCTGTTTTTT. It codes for CASTTGGNTGELFF.

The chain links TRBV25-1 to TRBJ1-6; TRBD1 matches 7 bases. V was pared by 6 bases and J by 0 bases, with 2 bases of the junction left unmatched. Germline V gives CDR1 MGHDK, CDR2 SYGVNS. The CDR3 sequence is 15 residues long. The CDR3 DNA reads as TGTGCCAGCAGCCCAGGGGGCTCCTATAATTCACCCCTCCACTTT. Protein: CASSPGGSYNSPLHF.

CDR3 region: CASSLTGGGNEQFF. DNA for the CDR3: TGTGCCAGTAGTTTGACAGGGGGTGGCAATGAGCAGTTCTTC. The chain recombines TRBV19 with TRBJ2-1; 9 bases are a match to TRBD1. V gave up 5 bases and J gave up 6 bases; unmatched junction bases: 5. Germline V lookup: CDR1 LNHDA, CDR2 SQIVND (reference sequence). CDR3 size: 14 residues.

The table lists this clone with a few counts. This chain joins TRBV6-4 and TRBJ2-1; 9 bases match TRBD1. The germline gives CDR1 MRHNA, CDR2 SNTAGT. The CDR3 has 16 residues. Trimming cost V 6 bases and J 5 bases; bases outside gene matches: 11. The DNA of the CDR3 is TGTGCCAGCAGCCGATACGGGACAGGGATAAACAATGAGCAGTTCTTC. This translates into CASSRYGTGINNEQFF.

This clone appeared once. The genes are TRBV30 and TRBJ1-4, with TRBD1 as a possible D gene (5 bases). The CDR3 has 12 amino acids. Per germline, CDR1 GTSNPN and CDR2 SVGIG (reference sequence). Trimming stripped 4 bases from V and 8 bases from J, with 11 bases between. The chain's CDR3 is CAWKTEGEKLFF. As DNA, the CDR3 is TGTGCCTGGAAGACAGAAGGGGAAAAACTGTTTTTT.

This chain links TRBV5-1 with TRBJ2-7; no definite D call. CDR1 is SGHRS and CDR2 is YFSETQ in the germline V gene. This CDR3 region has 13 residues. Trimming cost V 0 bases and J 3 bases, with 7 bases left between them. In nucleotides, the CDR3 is TGCGCCAGCAGCTTGGACTCCCGCTACGAGCAGTACTTC. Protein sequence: CASSLDSRYEQYF. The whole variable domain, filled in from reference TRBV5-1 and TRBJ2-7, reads KAGVTQTPRYLIKTRGQQVTLSCSPISGHRSVSWYQQTPGQGLQFLFEYFSETQRNKGNFPGRFSGRQFSNSRSEMNVSTLELGDSALYLCASSLDSRYEQYFGPGTRLTVT.

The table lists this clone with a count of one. The CDR3 DNA reads TGTGCCAGCAGTCGTCAGGGACAGGGGGTCTATGGCTACACCTTC. Amino acid sequence: CASSRQGQGVYGYTF. The V and J genes are TRBV6-5 and TRBJ1-2; 11 bases fit TRBD1. J was trimmed by 4 bases and V by 5 bases; bases with no gene match: 6. This CDR3 spans 15 amino acids. Looked up from germline, CDR1 is MNHEY and CDR2 is SVGAGI.

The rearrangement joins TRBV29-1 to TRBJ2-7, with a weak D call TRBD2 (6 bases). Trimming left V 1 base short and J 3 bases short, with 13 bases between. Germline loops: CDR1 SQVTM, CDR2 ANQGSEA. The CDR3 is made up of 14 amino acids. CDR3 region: CSVEAGDGGYEQYF. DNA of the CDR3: TGCAGCGTTGAAGCTGGGGACGGGGGCTACGAGCAGTACTTC.

In DNA form, the CDR3 reads TGTGCCAGCTCACCCCGCGGGACGCCGGATGGCTACACCTTC. Its translation: CASSPRGTPDGYTF. The chain is built from TRBV18 and TRBJ1-2; tentative D call: TRBD1 (5 bases). Germline-derived CDR1 and CDR2 are KGHSH and LQKENI. The V end was cut by 3 bases, the J end by 6 bases, with 14 bases between. The CDR3 covers 14 residues.

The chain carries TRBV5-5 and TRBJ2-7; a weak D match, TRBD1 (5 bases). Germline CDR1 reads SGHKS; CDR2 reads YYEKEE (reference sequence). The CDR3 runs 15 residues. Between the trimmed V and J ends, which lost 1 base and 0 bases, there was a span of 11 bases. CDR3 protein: CASSLPGHPSYEQYF. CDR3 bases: TGTGCCAGCAGCTTGCCAGGGCATCCCTCCTACGAGCAGTACTTC.

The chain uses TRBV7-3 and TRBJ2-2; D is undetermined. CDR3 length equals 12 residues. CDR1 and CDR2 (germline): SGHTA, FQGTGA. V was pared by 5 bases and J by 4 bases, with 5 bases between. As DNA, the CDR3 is TGTGCCAGCAGCATCTCCACCGGGGAGCTGTTTTTT. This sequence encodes CASSISTGELFF.

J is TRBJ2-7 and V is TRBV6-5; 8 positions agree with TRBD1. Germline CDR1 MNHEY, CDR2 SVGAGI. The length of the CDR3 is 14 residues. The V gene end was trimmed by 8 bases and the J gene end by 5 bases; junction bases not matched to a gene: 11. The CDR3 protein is CASRIDRGGNEQYF. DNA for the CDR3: TGTGCCAGCCGTATCGACAGGGGAGGAAACGAGCAGTACTTC.

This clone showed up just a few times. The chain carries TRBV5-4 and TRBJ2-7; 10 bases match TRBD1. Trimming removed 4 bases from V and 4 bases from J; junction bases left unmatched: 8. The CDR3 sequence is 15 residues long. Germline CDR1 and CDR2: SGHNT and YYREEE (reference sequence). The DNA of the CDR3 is TGTGCCAGCAGCCTCGGACAGGGGGGAACTTACGAGCAGTACTTC. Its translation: CASSLGQGGTYEQYF.

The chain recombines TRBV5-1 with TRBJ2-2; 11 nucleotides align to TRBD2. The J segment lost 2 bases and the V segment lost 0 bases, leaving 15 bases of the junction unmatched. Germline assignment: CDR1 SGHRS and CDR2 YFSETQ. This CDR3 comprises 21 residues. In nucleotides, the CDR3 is TGCGCCAGCAGCTTGGGCGTTGTGTCGGGACTAGCGGAAGATAACACCGGGGAGCTGTTTTTT. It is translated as CASSLGVVSGLAEDNTGELFF.

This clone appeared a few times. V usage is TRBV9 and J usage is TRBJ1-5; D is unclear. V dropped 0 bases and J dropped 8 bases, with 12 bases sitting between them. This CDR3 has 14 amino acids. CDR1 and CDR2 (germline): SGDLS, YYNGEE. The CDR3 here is CASSVGGTSEPQHF. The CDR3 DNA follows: TGTGCCAGCAGCGTAGGCGGTACGAGCGAGCCCCAGCATTTT.

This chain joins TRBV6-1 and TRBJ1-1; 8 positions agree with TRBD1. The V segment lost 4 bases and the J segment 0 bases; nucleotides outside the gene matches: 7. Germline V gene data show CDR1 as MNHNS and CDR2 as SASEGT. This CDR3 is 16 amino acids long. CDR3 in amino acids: CASSGGTGRMNTEAFF. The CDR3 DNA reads TGTGCCAGCAGTGGGGGGACAGGTCGTATGAACACTGAAGCTTTCTTT.